This T cell receptor beta chain was identified during a study of Ad26.COV2.S vaccination and SARS-CoV-2 variants. Overall study: Donor joined the COV1001 Ad26.COV2.S trial arm. Participants got Ad26.COV2.S intramuscularly, once or twice 56 days apart. Findings and caveats of the study: Analytic work on TCR breadth and depth might have understated the full extent of total T cell responses. Vaccine and placebo groups showed comparable non-spike TCR breadth.

The sample's treatment: around 19 received Ad26.COV2.S at low or high dose, single or two shots; roughly 5 received placebo; per-sample allocation not given. All samples were drawn on day 63, counting from the first vaccine or placebo injection. Sequenced by immunoSEQ multiplex PCR; TCRdb stores in-frame clones only, minus some. The sample shows roughly 250,000 clones, roughly nine tenths of them seen only once. The germline CDR1 and CDR2 sequences are SGHAT and FQNNGV. The V gene end was trimmed by 1 base and the J gene end by 5 bases; junction bases not matched to a gene: 9. The CDR3 has 18 amino acids. Comment on this clone: As yet, its antigen is unknown.

This chain joins TRBV11-2 and TRBJ2-2; 11 nucleotides line up with TRBD2. The specimen was peripheral blood, collected in a trial of Ad26.COV2.S vaccine versus placebo. The source of this sequence is a person aged 18-65 years who received the Ad26.COV2.S COVID-19 vaccine or a placebo. The CDR3 sequence is CASSLGMIAGGPTGELFF. Written as DNA, the CDR3 is TGTGCCAGCAGCTTAGGGATGATAGCGGGAGGGCCGACCGGGGAGCTGTTTTTT.